Presented here are 12 T cell receptor beta chains from one specimen sequenced in a study of T cell responses to AZD1222 COVID-19 vaccine. Method: immunoSEQ multiplex PCR; TCRdb's copy keeps in-frame clones and lacks some. The repertoire holds about 110,000 clones, with roughly 84% as singletons. This specimen was peripheral blood, taken on day 0 of AZD1222 vaccination. Receptors originate from an adult in good health.

This clone was seen a few times. J is TRBJ1-1 and V is TRBV18; the D is unclear. The CDR3 is 16 amino acids. The germline V and J ends were trimmed by 0 bases and 1 base, with 12 bases remaining between them. Germline V CDR1 and CDR2: KGHSH, LQKENI. Here the CDR3 reads CASSPPLGSPNTEAFF. In DNA, the CDR3 is TGTGCCAGCTCACCACCGTTAGGCTCTCCGAACACTGAAGCTTTCTTT.

The chain has TRBV11-1 and TRBJ1-2; 7 nucleotides align to TRBD1. Germline CDR1 reads SGHAT; CDR2 reads FQDESV (reference sequence). V gave up 3 bases and J gave up 6 bases; unmatched junction bases: 7. This CDR3 is 14 amino acids long. The CDR3 region is CASSLGPTGNGYTF. The CDR3 DNA sequence: TGTGCCAGCAGCTTGGGCCCGACAGGGAATGGCTACACCTTC.

The chain joins TRBV7-2 to TRBJ1-5; no clear D. The CDR3 contains 15 residues. Germline V gene sequence: CDR1 SGHTA, CDR2 FQGNSA. Trimming stripped 1 base from V and 1 base from J, with 8 bases between. The CDR3, as DNA: TGTGCCAGCAGCTTAGTTCCCGGGAGCAATCAGCCCCAGCATTTT. It specifies CASSLVPGSNQPQHF.

The chain uses TRBV2 and TRBJ1-2; D perhaps matches TRBD1 (6 bases). CDR3 length: 12 residues. With 6 bases removed from V and 8 bases from J, the gap between germline ends came to 13 bases. From germline, CDR1 is SNHLY and CDR2 FYNNEI. This CDR3 reads CASRIQGPGYTF. The CDR3 DNA follows: TGTGCCAGCAGGATACAGGGTCCCGGCTACACCTTC.

The rearrangement joins TRBV6-2 or TRBV6-3 to TRBJ2-1; 8 nucleotides line up with TRBD1. CDR3 size: 16 residues. The ends lost 3 bases at V and 6 bases at J; junction bases unmatched: 10. Germline-derived CDR1 and CDR2 are MNHEY and SVGEGT. The CDR3 here is CASSYDIQGAFNEQFF. CDR3 in DNA: TGTGCCAGCAGTTATGATATCCAGGGGGCATTCAATGAGCAGTTCTTC.

The chain couples TRBV6-2 or TRBV6-3 to TRBJ2-7; 10 bases are a match to TRBD2. This CDR3 comprises 14 residues. V shed 0 bases and J 6 bases; nucleotides not matched to a gene: 2. The germline CDR1 and CDR2 sequences are MNHEY and SVGEGT. CDR3 in DNA: TGTGCCAGCAGTTACTCCCAGCGGGGGGGCGAGCAGTACTTC. Translating it yields CASSYSQRGGEQYF.

The CDR3 bases are TGTGCCAGCAGCTTGGGAGACAGGGAGGCTAATGAAAAACTGTTTTTT. Its protein product is CASSLGDREANEKLFF. The rearrangement links TRBV7-8 to TRBJ1-4; 7 bases align to TRBD1. With 3 bases clipped from V and 3 bases from J, the junction kept 7 bases outside the gene matches. Germline loops: CDR1 SGHVS, CDR2 FQNEAQ. This CDR3 region has 16 residues.

V is TRBV13 and J is TRBJ2-7; 9 bases are a match to TRBD1. The CDR3 contains 14 residues. V lost 5 bases, J lost 6 bases, and 8 bases stayed unmatched. Germline values: CDR1 PRHDT, CDR2 FYEKMQ (reference sequence). DNA of the CDR3: TGTGCCAGCAGCCGCCGGGACAGGGTGTCCGAGCAGTACTTC. Translating gives CASSRRDRVSEQYF. Complete variable domain (other parts from reference TRBV13 and TRBJ2-7): AAGVIQSPRHLIKEKRETATLKCYPIPRHDTVYWYQQGPGQDPQFLISFYEKMQSDKGSIPDRFSAQQFSDYHSELNMSSLELGDSALYFCASSRRDRVSEQYFGPGTRLTVT.

There are a few counts of this clone. J is TRBJ2-3 and V is TRBV2, with D perhaps TRBD1 or TRBD2 (5 bases each). CDR3 length: 15 amino acids. Looked up from germline, CDR1 is SNHLY and CDR2 is FYNNEI. Trimming shortened V by 3 bases and J by 7 bases, and 17 bases separated the two germline ends. The CDR3 DNA sequence: TGTGCCAGCAGTGACCCTTGGGGGAAGGAATATACGCAGTATTTT. This codes for CASSDPWGKEYTQYF. Complete variable domain (other parts from reference TRBV2 and TRBJ2-3): EPEVTQTPSHQVTQMGQEVILRCVPISNHLYFYWYRQILGQKVEFLVSFYNNEISEKSEIFDDQFSVERPDGSNFTLKIRSTKLEDSAMYFCASSDPWGKEYTQYFGPGTRLTVL.

The chain combines TRBV6-5 with TRBJ1-5; 9 bases are a match to TRBD1. The ends lost 6 bases at V and 4 bases at J; junction bases unmatched: 7. The V gene's germline CDR1 is MNHEY and CDR2 SVGAGI. This CDR3 contains 15 residues. The CDR3 loop is CASSLQGALNQPQHF. The DNA for the CDR3 is TGTGCCAGCAGCTTACAGGGGGCCCTAAATCAGCCCCAGCATTTT.

The J gene is TRBJ1-1, the V gene TRBV5-1, with unresolved D. The ends were cut back, 7 bases at V and 4 bases at J, with 11 bases in the middle. Germline V gene data show CDR1 as SGHRS and CDR2 as YFSETQ. The CDR3 spans 12 residues. CDR3 DNA: TGCGCCAGCGAAACCTTGAGCACTGAAGCTTTCTTT. It yields the protein CASETLSTEAFF. Drawing the rest from reference TRBV5-1 and TRBJ1-1, the complete variable domain is KAGVTQTPRYLIKTRGQQVTLSCSPISGHRSVSWYQQTPGQGLQFLFEYFSETQRNKGNFPGRFSGRQFSNSRSEMNVSTLELGDSALYLCASETLSTEAFFGQGTRLTVV.

The chain links TRBV29-1 to TRBJ1-1, with 8 bases that match TRBD1. Germline V gene lookup returns CDR1 SQVTM and CDR2 ANQGSEA. The CDR3 spans 11 residues. Trimming cost V 0 bases and J 13 bases; bases outside gene matches: 4. The CDR3 nucleotides are TGCAGCGTTGAAGAGACAGGGGAGGTTTTCTTT. Its protein product is CSVEETGEVFF.